This T cell receptor beta chain was profiled in a study of vaccination and CD4 T cells after COVID-19. At the level of the study: A CEFX pool, an HIV-1 Nef pool, or no peptide went to control cultures.

Only a few counts were recorded for this clonotype. Its antigen is undetermined. General study results and limits: Spike mono-reactivity held for 304 of 307 vaccine-specific clones in convalescent patients.

Cultured CD4+ T cell DNA was sequenced using the Oncomine TCR Beta short-read assay. TCRdb reprocessed the PCR reads with MiXCR, giving one entry per CDR3 protein. The top ten clones hold 9% to 15% of a sample with fewer than 15,000 distinct CDR3 sequences, 20% to 25% of them seen once. Described treatment: roughly 10-day PBMC culture with coronavirus spike peptide pools or control peptides (ViraFEST assay). ViraFEST used peptide pools to expand antigen-specific T cells and subsequently sequenced their TCRs. The origin of this receptor is a human donor who received a COVID-19 vaccine. The source was CD4+ T cells from blood, cultured in vitro, collected before SARS-CoV-2 vaccination.

CDR3 loop: CASRQGPEEKLFF. The CDR3 bases are TGTGCCAGCAGACAGGGTCCGGAGGAAAAACTGTTTTTT. This sequence joins TRBV6-1 and TRBJ1-4; D is perhaps TRBD1 (6 bases). The V gene lost 6 bases and the J gene lost 8 bases, with 13 bases spanning the gap. This CDR3 comprises 13 residues. The germline gives CDR1 MNHNS, CDR2 SASEGT.